This T cell receptor (beta chain) was recorded in a study of blood T cell repertoires in COVID-19. Study in general: Collection of acute and convalescent COVID-19 samples took place in the United States, Italy and Spain. The cDNA or gDNA used as material had been derived from T cells, B-cell-depleted T cells, or PBMCs.

To note about this clone: Other nucleotide sequences in the sample specify the same CDR3.

Methods used by the authors: Reference gene primer amplification gave nucleated cell count estimates. The data were produced by immunoSEQ multiplex PCR, yet TCRdb's version contains in-frame clones alone and is incomplete. V, J and clone size were drawn from that table, and D and trimming were deduced from the DNA. The repertoire includes about 220,000 clones, more than 65% of them detected once, and less than 4% sits in the top ten. Germline V lookup: CDR1 SGHRS, CDR2 YFSETQ. CDR3 length equals 14 residues. J lost 2 bases, V lost 4 bases, and 5 bases had no gene match. The sample consisted of peripheral blood. The sequence was collected from an elderly woman with acute or convalescent COVID-19. J is TRBJ2-7 and V is TRBV5-1; TRBD1 agrees at 8 bases. The CDR3 DNA sequence: TGCGCCAGCAGCGCAGGACAGGGCGCCTACGAGCAGTACTTC. Protein sequence: CASSAGQGAYEQYF.